The sample holds a few counts of the clone carrying this TCR beta chain. MiXCR, run by TCRdb on the 5' RACE reads, gives a single entry per CDR3 protein. The data show 600,000 to 700,000 distinct CDR3 sequences, approximately 21% seen once. The data belong to a study of identical twins. There are 13 residues in the CDR3. Trimming stripped 3 bases from V and 0 bases from J, with 5 bases between. Per the germline V gene, CDR1 is ENHRY and CDR2 is SYGVKD. The same data also contributed to another study, on T cells expressing NK-cell markers. That investigation notes: With respect to HCMV, seven of the eight sequenced donors were seropositive, and one was seronegative. In more than 5 donors, dominant CD3+CD56+NKG2C+ clones formed 1.0-7.0% of CD8+ cells. One observes that, in a handful of donors, these clonotypes were also the leading ones within the CD3+CD56-NKG2C+ fraction. The study did not resolve the HCMV specificity of expanded NKG2C+ T cell clones.

This clonotype was sampled from a woman aged 18-30 years in good health. The chain combines TRBV10-3 with TRBJ1-1; D gene unclear. The sample consisted of PBMCs. CDR3 DNA sequence: TGTGCCATCAGTGATGGACTGAACACTGAAGCTTTCTTT. Translated: CAISDGLNTEAFF.